The 24 T cell receptor beta chains given below trace back to one sample, sequenced in a study of blood T cell repertoires in COVID-19. The assay was immunoSEQ multiplex PCR, and TCRdb's table has in-frame clones only and misses some. The sample lists about 400,000 clones; approximately 86% were seen once. Sequencing input: peripheral blood. The source is an older woman with COVID-19, enrolled during active disease.

The genes are TRBV15 and TRBJ1-4, with 7 bases aligning to TRBD1. This CDR3 comprises 18 residues. The germline gives CDR1 LNHNV, CDR2 YYDKDF (reference sequence). V lost 0 bases and J lost 4; bases outside the gene matches: 11. Written as DNA, the CDR3 is TGTGCCACCAGCAGAGATCGAAGACGCGGGACAGTTAATGAAAAACTGTTTTTT. This encodes CATSRDRRRGTVNEKLFF.

The rearrangement uses TRBV11-1 and TRBJ2-5, with 8 bases aligning to TRBD1. The CDR3 has 14 amino acids. V was pared by 7 bases and J by 1 base, with 5 bases of the junction left unmatched. Germline CDR1 is SGHAT and CDR2 is FQDESV (reference sequence). This CDR3 is CASKRTGGQETQYF. The CDR3 DNA reads TGTGCCAGCAAGCGAACAGGGGGCCAAGAGACCCAGTACTTC.

In nucleotides, the CDR3 is TGCGCCAGCAGCCAAGTTTTGACTAGTTTCGGGTGGGAGAACACTGAAGCTTTCTTT. This codes for CASSQVLTSFGWENTEAFF. The chain joins TRBV4-1 to TRBJ1-1; D unclear. Between the trimmed V and J ends, which lost 1 base and 1 base, there was a span of 22 bases. The CDR3 runs to 19 residues. Germline values: CDR1 MGHRA, CDR2 YSYEKL.

V is TRBV7-9 and J is TRBJ1-5; TRBD1 matches 9 bases. Germline CDR1 is SEHNR and CDR2 is FQNEAQ (reference sequence). V lost 5 bases and J lost 2; bases outside the gene matches: 7. This CDR3 is 16 amino acids long. The chain's CDR3 is CASSHSDRGGNQPQHF. For the CDR3, the DNA is TGTGCCAGCAGCCACAGCGACAGGGGGGGCAATCAGCCCCAGCATTTT.

The chain joins TRBV11-3 to TRBJ2-5; tentative D call: TRBD1 (5 bases). Germline CDR1 is SGHNT and CDR2 is YENEEA. The CDR3 is 15 residues long. V was trimmed by 5 bases and J by 1 base, leaving 14 bases between them. DNA of the CDR3: TGTGCCAGCAGCCCAGGACACTCAACCCAAGAGACCCAGTACTTC. Translation gives CASSPGHSTQETQYF.

The count of this clone is one. CDR3 nucleotides: TGTGCCAGCAGCGTAGATGAGGTACGGGGACAGGGGGTAAAGGGGTTTGGCTACACCTTC. This translates into CASSVDEVRGQGVKGFGYTF. This sequence joins TRBV9 and TRBJ1-2; TRBD1 matches 11 bases. Germline V gene data show CDR1 as SGDLS and CDR2 as YYNGEE. This CDR3 spans 20 amino acids. V dropped 0 bases and J dropped 7; count of bases not matched to a gene: 20.

The CDR3 sequence: CASSDGQGNNEQFF. For the CDR3, the DNA is TGTGCCAGCAGTGACGGACAGGGGAACAATGAGCAGTTCTTC. The V call is TRBV7-9, the J call TRBJ2-1; 9 nucleotides align to TRBD1. This CDR3 has 14 amino acids. The V gene end was trimmed by 6 bases and the J gene end by 5 bases; junction bases not matched to a gene: 5. CDR1 and CDR2 (germline): SEHNR, FQNEAQ (reference sequence).

The J gene is TRBJ1-6, the V gene TRBV10-2; 8 bases agree with TRBD1. The J segment lost 0 bases and the V segment lost 5 bases, leaving 9 bases of the junction unmatched. The germline CDR1 and CDR2 sequences are WSHSY and SAAADI. This CDR3 is 18 amino acids long. In DNA, the CDR3 is TGCGCCAGCAGTAGGACAGGGACTTCAAACTCCTATAATTCACCCCTCCACTTT. This encodes CASSRTGTSNSYNSPLHF.

This clone was observed a handful of times. J is TRBJ2-1 and V is TRBV19; D possibly corresponds to TRBD2 (5 bases). V was shortened by 7 bases and J by 5 bases, with 9 bases between the two germline ends. This CDR3 contains 12 residues. CDR1 LNHDA and CDR2 SQIVND come from the germline V gene (reference sequence). In DNA, the CDR3 is TGTGCCAGTATTCGAGGGAACAATGAGCAGTTCTTC. It specifies CASIRGNNEQFF.

This chain uses TRBV28 with TRBJ1-6; D gene unclear. V gave up 2 bases and J gave up 9 bases, with 8 bases separating them. The CDR3 extends over 13 amino acids. Germline V gene data show CDR1 as MDHEN and CDR2 as SYDVKM. The CDR3 is CASSLAGSSPLHF. DNA for the CDR3: TGTGCCAGCAGTTTAGCTGGGAGTTCACCCCTCCACTTT.

V is TRBV19 and J is TRBJ2-2, with 7 bases matching TRBD1. Germline assignment: CDR1 LNHDA and CDR2 SQIVND (reference sequence). V shed 3 bases and J 0 bases; nucleotides not matched to a gene: 4. The CDR3 totals 16 residues. CDR3 loop: CASSIRQGANTGELFF. DNA for the CDR3: TGTGCCAGTAGTATTAGACAGGGAGCGAACACCGGGGAGCTGTTTTTT.

In the case of this clone: At the DNA level, this CDR3 is encoded by other sequences in the same sample as well. Written as DNA, the CDR3 is TGCAGTGCTAGTCCGGGCTATGGCTACACCTTC. It is translated as CSASPGYGYTF. The chain couples TRBV20-1 to TRBJ1-2; no clear D. The CDR3 is 11 residues long. V shed 3 bases and J shed 4 bases, with 6 bases lying between them. From germline, CDR1 is DFQATT and CDR2 SNEGSKA (reference sequence).

This clone has only a few counts. The chain links TRBV7-9 to TRBJ1-3; perhaps TRBD1 as D (6 bases). This CDR3 region has 17 residues. The V end was cut by 4 bases, the J end by 4 bases, with 20 bases between. CDR1 and CDR2 (germline): SEHNR, FQNEAQ (reference sequence). CDR3 sequence: CASSSQGHLVAGNTIYF. Written as DNA, the CDR3 is TGTGCCAGCAGCTCCCAGGGACACTTAGTAGCGGGAAACACCATATATTTT.

V is TRBV18 and J is TRBJ1-1; D perhaps matches TRBD1 (5 bases). The length of the CDR3 is 14 residues. V shed 4 bases and J shed 0 bases, with 9 bases lying between them. From germline, CDR1 is KGHSH and CDR2 LQKENI. In DNA form, the CDR3 reads TGTGCCAGCTCACAGACAGTTATGAACACTGAAGCTTTCTTT. It translates to CASSQTVMNTEAFF.

The chain joins TRBV19 to TRBJ1-5; the match to TRBD1 covers 10 bases. Germline V gene data show CDR1 as LNHDA and CDR2 as SQIVND (reference sequence). V lost 1 base and J lost 6; bases outside the gene matches: 6. The CDR3 consists of 16 residues. The CDR3 region is CASSIGGDRGGQPQHF. For the CDR3, the DNA is TGTGCCAGTAGTATAGGGGGGGACAGGGGTGGTCAGCCCCAGCATTTT.

This chain connects TRBV11-2 to TRBJ2-5; TRBD2 might be the D (6 bases). The germline V gene has CDR1 SGHAT and CDR2 FQNNGV. The CDR3 is 13 amino acids. Trimming took off 6 bases at V and 5 bases at J, with 13 bases between the two ends. CDR3 protein: CASRPPGVETQYF. The CDR3 DNA reads TGTGCCAGCAGGCCGCCGGGGGTGGAGACCCAGTACTTC.

The chain has TRBV25-1 and TRBJ2-1, with 11 bases aligning to TRBD1. V was pared by 5 bases and J by 8 bases, with 5 bases of the junction left unmatched. The CDR3 covers 14 residues. Per the germline V gene, CDR1 is MGHDK and CDR2 is SYGVNS. The CDR3, as DNA: TGTGCCAGCAGTAGGACAGGGGGCAGAGATGAGCAGTTCTTC. Residues: CASSRTGGRDEQFF. Based on the CDR3 plus reference TRBV25-1 and TRBJ2-1, the full variable domain is EADIYQTPRYLVIGTGKKITLECSQTMGHDKMYWYQQDPGMELHLIHYSYGVNSTEKGDLSSESTVSRIRTEHFPLTLESARPSHTSQYLCASSRTGGRDEQFFGPGTRLTVL.

V is TRBV6-5 and J is TRBJ1-5; a possible D gene is TRBD1 (6 bases). This CDR3 spans 16 amino acids. With 0 bases removed from V and 3 bases from J, the gap between germline ends came to 12 bases. The germline CDR1 and CDR2 sequences are MNHEY and SVGAGI. CDR3 bases: TGTGCCAGCAGTTACTCGTACAGGACAGACAATCAGCCCCAGCATTTT. Amino acids: CASSYSYRTDNQPQHF.

Concerning this clone: A read error is possible here, since a much larger clone lies one base away. The V call is TRBV7-8, the J call TRBJ1-6; 7 bases match TRBD1. The CDR3 extends over 13 amino acids. Trimming removed 5 bases from V and 7 bases from J; junction bases left unmatched: 2. In germline, CDR1 is SGHVS, CDR2 FQNEAQ. The DNA of the CDR3 is TGTGCCAGCAGCCGGGACAGAAATTCACCCCTCCACTTT. This translates into CASSRDRNSPLHF.

The chain is built from TRBV2 and TRBJ2-7; tentatively, D is TRBD2 (6 bases). The length of the CDR3 is 14 residues. The germline CDR1 and CDR2 sequences are SNHLY and FYNNEI. V gave up 7 bases and J gave up 0 bases, with 13 bases separating them. CDR3 DNA sequence: TGTGCCAGCAATGTAGCGGCCGACTCCTACGAGCAGTACTTC. It specifies CASNVAADSYEQYF.

This sequence joins TRBV10-3 and TRBJ1-1; tentative D call: TRBD1 (6 bases). From germline, CDR1 is ENHRY and CDR2 SYGVKD. The CDR3 contains 16 residues. Trimming shortened V by 6 bases and J by 1 base, and 18 bases separated the two germline ends. CDR3 loop: CAIRQPGHLTNTEAFF. The CDR3 DNA follows: TGTGCCATCAGACAGCCGGGACACCTCACGAACACTGAAGCTTTCTTT.

The chain is built from TRBV27 and TRBJ1-5; 8 bases align to TRBD1. The junction had 11 bases not matched to a gene; V was cut back by 10 bases and J by 9 bases. Germline values: CDR1 MNHEY, CDR2 SMNVEV (reference sequence). This CDR3 is built from 13 residues. CDR3 loop: CANNQGQGGPQHF. The DNA for the CDR3 is TGTGCCAACAATCAAGGACAGGGCGGGCCCCAGCATTTT.

The rearrangement joins TRBV9 to TRBJ2-4; D may be TRBD2 (6 bases). The V and J ends lost 3 bases and 8 bases respectively, with 9 bases between them. Germline CDR1 SGDLS, CDR2 YYNGEE. There are 12 residues in the CDR3. The CDR3 is CASSGGGDIQYF. CDR3 sequence (DNA): TGTGCCAGCAGCGGCGGCGGGGACATTCAGTACTTC.

The chain is built from TRBV4-1 and TRBJ1-2, with D unclear. The V gene lost 5 bases and the J gene lost 1 base, with 8 bases spanning the gap. CDR1 and CDR2 from the germline V gene are MGHRA and YSYEKL. The CDR3 is 13 residues long. The CDR3 nucleotides are TGCGCCAGCAGCGTGGAGGTTAACTATGGCTACACCTTC. Amino acids: CASSVEVNYGYTF.